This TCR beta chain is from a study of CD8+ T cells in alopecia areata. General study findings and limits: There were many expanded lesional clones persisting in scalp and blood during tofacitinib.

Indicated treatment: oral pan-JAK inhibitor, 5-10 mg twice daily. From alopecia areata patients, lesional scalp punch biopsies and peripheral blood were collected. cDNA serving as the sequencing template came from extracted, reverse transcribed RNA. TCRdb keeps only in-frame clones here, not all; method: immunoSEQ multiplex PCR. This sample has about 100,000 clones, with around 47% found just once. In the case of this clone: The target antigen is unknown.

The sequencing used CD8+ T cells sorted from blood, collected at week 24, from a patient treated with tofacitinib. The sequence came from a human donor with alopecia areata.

CDR3 DNA: TGCGCCAGCAGTGCCCTAGTTGAATCGGATACGCAGTATTTT. Translating it yields CASSALVESDTQYF. This sequence joins TRBV10-2 and TRBJ2-3; no definite D call. Germline lookup yields CDR1 WSHSY and CDR2 SAAADI. The CDR3 consists of 14 residues. V lost 4 bases to trimming and J lost 6 bases, with 14 bases between them.